These T cell receptor beta chains were read from a single sample in a study of blood T cell repertoires in COVID-19. Profiling relied on immunoSEQ multiplex PCR, and the TCRdb table lists in-frame clones only, not all of them. The data hold approximately 260,000 clones, with 80% to 90% observed a single time. Sequencing used peripheral blood. The receptors here all came from a woman in her 70s with COVID-19, enrolled during active disease. CDR3s include the opening cysteine and the closing phenylalanine or tryptophan. A D gene is named only where the DNA matches it firmly. Some rows have no size entry. The others give once, few or many, or a class for an expanded clone.

>TRBJ2-1|TRBV29-1|.|.
TGCAGCGTTGCCAGAAGGGGTTTTGAGCAGTTCTTC
CSVARRGFEQFF
>TRBJ2-3|TRBV5-1|TRBD1|.
TGCGCCAGCAGCTTGGAGGACAGGGGGACCGATACGCAGTATTTT
CASSLEDRGTDTQYF
>TRBJ2-3|TRBV4-3|TRBD2|.
TGCGCCAGCAGCCTAAGCTTTTCTGGCGGGAGGGCATCGGATACGCAGTATTTT
CASSLSFSGGRASDTQYF
>TRBJ1-5|TRBV5-5|TRBD1|.
TGTGCCAGCAGCCTGGGGACAGCTTATCAGCCCCAGCATTTT
CASSLGTAYQPQHF
>TRBJ2-4|TRBV20-1|TRBD1|.
TGCAGTGCTAGTTTGGACAGGGGTATGGGGGCCAAAAACATTCAGTACTTC
CSASLDRGMGAKNIQYF
>TRBJ2-7|TRBV11-2|.|.
TGTGCCAGCAGCACAGGACAGCCCTCTTACGAGCAGTACTTC
CASSTGQPSYEQYF
>TRBJ1-1|TRBV4-2|.|few
TGTGCCAGCAGCCAAGACGCGGGGAACACTGAAGCTTTCTTT
CASSQDAGNTEAFF
>TRBJ2-5|TRBV28|.|few
TGTGCCAGCACCATATCAGGGGACGTTGGCCGGACCCAGTACTTC
CASTISGDVGRTQYF
>TRBJ1-2|TRBV24-1|.|.
TGTGCCACCAGAGGACAGAACTATGGCTACACCTTC
CATRGQNYGYTF
>TRBJ2-7|TRBV11-2|TRBD2|.
TGTGCCAGCAGCTCATCCCTCTCGGGGAGGGCCCTCTCCTACGAGCAGTACTTC
CASSSSLSGRALSYEQYF
>TRBJ2-3|TRBV7-7|.|.
TGTGCTAGCAGCTTAATACCAACTAGCACAGATACGCAGTATTTT
CASSLIPTSTDTQYF
>TRBJ1-2|TRBV4-2|.|.
TGTGCCAGCAGCTCCCAACCCCGGGCGGAGGATGGCTACACCTTC
CASSSQPRAEDGYTF
>TRBJ2-1|TRBV9|.|.
TGTGCCAGCAGCCAAGGGGGGGTAAACTACAATGAGCAGTTCTTC
CASSQGGVNYNEQFF
>TRBJ1-5|TRBV27|TRBD1|.
TGTGCCAGCAGTAGACAGGGGGTTCGGCAGCCCCAGCATTTT
CASSRQGVRQPQHF
>TRBJ1-1|TRBV27|.|.
TGTGCCAGCACCCCCGGGGGGCCGAACACTGAAGCTTTCTTT
CASTPGGPNTEAFF
>TRBJ1-2|TRBV30|TRBD1|few
TGTGCCTGGACTCCGGGACAGATTGGCTACACCTTC
CAWTPGQIGYTF
>TRBJ2-1|TRBV11-2|TRBD2|once
TGTGCGACCTCTCTTAGGGAGGGCCGGGGTGAGCAGTTCTTC
CATSLREGRGEQFF
>TRBJ2-7|TRBV5-1|.|.
TGCGCCAGCAGCAATCAGGGGTACGAGCAGTACTTC
CASSNQGYEQYF
>TRBJ1-3|TRBV6-6|.|few
TGTGCCAGCAGTTACGCGCGACAGAGCTCTGGAAACACCATATATTTT
CASSYARQSSGNTIYF
>TRBJ2-7|TRBV6-6|.|once
TGTGCCAGCAGTTACCGTCGGGACAACTACGAGCAGTACTTC
CASSYRRDNYEQYF
>TRBJ2-3|TRBV9|TRBD1|.
TGTGCCTCGGGACAGGACATAATTCGCACAGATACGCAGTATTTT
CASGQDIIRTDTQYF
>TRBJ2-2|TRBV18|.|once
TGTGCCAGCTCACCAGGGGCTACGAACACCGGGGAGCTGTTTTTT
CASSPGATNTGELFF
>TRBJ1-4|TRBV7-6|.|.
TGTGCCAGCAGCTTATCATCGGGGGGCGCCCATGAAAAACTGTTTTTT
CASSLSSGGAHEKLFF
>TRBJ1-2|TRBV5-4|.|.
TGTGCCAGCAGCTTGGTCGGGAACTATGGCTACACCTTC
CASSLVGNYGYTF